The subject of this entry is one TCR beta chain. Which antigen it targets is not known. The record has no base qualities; no much larger clone is one base away. Participants in the prospective study were enrolled through a virtual design, were aged about 18 to 100 years, and lived in some 24 United States geographic areas. To assign participants to cohorts, the prospective study relied on clinical history that participants themselves reported in a screening survey and a study questionnaire. For ImmuneRACE Cohort 3, a participant was defined as recovered based on two consecutive negative NP/OP PCR tests, clearance by a healthcare professional, or resolution of symptoms. Mobile phlebotomists in the prospective study collected whole blood, serum and a nasopharyngeal or oropharyngeal swab from every participant. Over a roughly 2-month period, participants in the prospective study had the option of providing additional blood draws and questionnaires. Before DNA extraction, prospective study blood samples were shipped either frozen or at room temperature.

The immunoSEQ Assay, a bias-controlled multiplex PCR, was used to amplify TCRbeta CDR3 regions from genomic DNA. As for the original processing: The number of nucleated cells in each sample was estimated by amplification of reference gene primers within the assay. To quantify the absolute abundance of each unique TCRbeta CDR3 rearrangement, sequence reads were collapsed and filtered. For each sample, productive Simpson clonality was calculated as the square root of Simpson's diversity index over productive rearrangements. In TCRdb, the immuneACCESS table is reduced to in-frame sequences with V and J assigned. These tables do not hold every clone; where another copy was compared, an unresolved V gene accounts for under half, and the others remain unexplained. The D gene and trimming were derived from the DNA, and the V and J assignments and clone size from that table. The sample yields over 150,000 clones; 80% were counted once. The ten most abundant clones make up approximately 3% of the sample.

Taken from cysteine to phenylalanine, the CDR3 has 13 residues. Kept here is only the CDR3 DNA, which spans 39 bases and is read in frame from base 1. V loses 8 bases of germline sequence and J loses 0 bases, and the interval between the two ends is 10 bases. The germline V gene (reference sequence) sets CDR1 to LNHNV and CDR2 to YYDKDF. These data are taken from a study of blood T cell repertoires in COVID-19 (dated by TCRdb to 2018 to 2021). Regarding the research as a whole: Samples covering the acute and convalescent phases of COVID-19 were provided by collaborators in the United States, Italy and Spain. Sample metadata almost always included a de-identified subject ID, COVID-19 status, age in years and sex. The samples were drawn from the first 160 participants of the ongoing ImmuneRACE study and from 950 to 1,500 subjects provided by 6 global collaborators. The prospective study material was composed of cDNA or gDNA derived from T cells, B-cell-depleted T cells, or PBMCs. HLA class I and class II types, where available, came from metadata supplied by the sample provider rather than from assay-based typing. The repertoires were released in a freely available public database intended as a resource for research on the immune response to SARS-CoV-2. Deeply sampled blood TCRbeta repertoires from subjects exposed to, actively infected with, or recovered from COVID-19 were included in the dataset. Beyond this particular receptor, the publication reports: How much clinical and demographic metadata was included differed by source and by participant, and the metadata was provided uncurated.

Sequencing was performed on PBMCs or T cells enriched from blood (not recorded which). The chain is made from TRBV15 and TRBJ1-1; too little of a D gene remains to name it. The TCR was taken from a woman aged 55-69 years who had recovered from COVID-19. Read as DNA, the sequence is TGTGCCACCGAGGAGGGCATGAACACTGAAGCTTTCTTT. Translated, it reads CATEEGMNTEAFF.